Presented here are 7 T cell receptor beta chains from one specimen sequenced in a study of shared clonotypes between healthy human individuals. The repertoire was sequenced with immunoSEQ multiplex PCR; TCRdb's copy has only in-frame clones and lacks some. Here the sample spans around 640,000 clones, 95% to 97% being singletons. Naive CD8 cells lacked CD45RO and underwent positive selection for CCR7, leaving out terminally differentiated effector memory CD45RA+ cells. The sample was naive CD8+ T cells sorted from blood. Receptors were obtained from a woman in her 30s in good health.

CDR3 region: CASSFYGALSNQPQHF. As DNA, the CDR3 is TGTGCCAGCAGTTTCTACGGGGCCCTTAGCAATCAGCCCCAGCATTTT. The chain joins TRBV28 to TRBJ1-5; the D gene is possibly TRBD1 (5 bases). The germline gives CDR1 MDHEN, CDR2 SYDVKM. The CDR3 runs to 16 residues. The germline V and J ends were trimmed by 3 bases and 0 bases, with 12 bases remaining between them.

V is TRBV7-7 and J is TRBJ2-3; 9 nucleotides match TRBD1. This CDR3 contains 15 residues. Germline-derived CDR1 and CDR2 are SSHAT and FNYEAQ (reference sequence). V was clipped by 5 bases and J by 4 bases; unmatched bases: 7. This CDR3 is CASSPGTGTADTQYF. CDR3 bases: TGTGCCAGCAGCCCCGGGACAGGGACCGCAGATACGCAGTATTTT.

This chain joins TRBV21-1 and TRBJ2-7; the table's TRBD2 call for D was not verified on the DNA. TRBV21-1 is listed as a pseudogene. This CDR3 is 13 amino acids long. The DNA for the CDR3 is TGTGCCAGCAGCAAAGAAATGCGCAAAGAGCAGTACTTC. Translation gives CASSKEMRKEQYF.

This chain connects TRBV5-6 to TRBJ1-5, with unresolved D. Germline V gene sequence: CDR1 SGHDT, CDR2 YYEEEE. Trimming removed 4 bases from V and 4 bases from J, with 9 bases in between. The CDR3 is 13 residues long. CDR3 DNA: TGTGCCAGCAGCAATGGGGAAAATCAGCCCCAGCATTTT. Protein sequence: CASSNGENQPQHF.

This clone was found once. The V gene is TRBV9, the J gene TRBJ1-1, with 7 bases fitting TRBD1. CDR3 length: 12 residues. Trimming cost V 2 bases and J 10 bases; bases outside gene matches: 5. Germline V lookup: CDR1 SGDLS, CDR2 YYNGEE. In DNA form, the CDR3 reads TGTGCCAGCAGCGTTGACAGGGAGCGAGCTTTCTTT. Translating gives CASSVDRERAFF.

This clone was recorded only once. The chain links TRBV11-2 to TRBJ1-2; D is unresolved. Trimming shortened V by 0 bases and J by 9 bases, and 14 bases separated the two germline ends. Germline V gene sequence: CDR1 SGHAT, CDR2 FQNNGV. This CDR3 comprises 14 residues. The CDR3 DNA sequence: TGTGCCAGCAGCTTAGAAGCTTCCACATGGCGCTACACCTTC. The encoded protein is CASSLEASTWRYTF.

J is TRBJ1-2 and V is TRBV27; D might be TRBD1 (5 bases). The CDR3 contains 14 residues. The germline CDR1 and CDR2 sequences are MNHEY and SMNVEV (reference sequence). Trimming pared 0 bases from V and 8 bases from J, leaving 13 bases between. The CDR3 DNA reads TGTGCCAGCAGTTTATCAGGGGCCGCGGAGGGCTACACCTTC. Residues: CASSLSGAAEGYTF.